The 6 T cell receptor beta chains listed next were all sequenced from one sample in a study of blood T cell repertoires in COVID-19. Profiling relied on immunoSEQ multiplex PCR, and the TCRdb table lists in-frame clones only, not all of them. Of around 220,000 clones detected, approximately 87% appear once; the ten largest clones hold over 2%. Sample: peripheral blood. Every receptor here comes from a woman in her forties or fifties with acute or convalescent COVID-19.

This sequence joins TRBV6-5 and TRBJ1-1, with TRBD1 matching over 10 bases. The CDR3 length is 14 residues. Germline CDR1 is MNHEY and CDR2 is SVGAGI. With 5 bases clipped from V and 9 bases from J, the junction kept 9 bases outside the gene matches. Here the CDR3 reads CASSLDRGRDKAFF. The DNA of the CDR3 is TGTGCCAGCAGTCTTGACAGGGGGCGCGATAAAGCTTTCTTT.

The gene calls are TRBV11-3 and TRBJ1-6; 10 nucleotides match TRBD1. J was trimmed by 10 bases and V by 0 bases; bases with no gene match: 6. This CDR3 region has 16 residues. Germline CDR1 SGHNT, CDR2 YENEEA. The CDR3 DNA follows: TGTGCCAGCAGCTTAGATCGAGGACAGGGGGGATCACCCCTCCACTTT. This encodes CASSLDRGQGGSPLHF.

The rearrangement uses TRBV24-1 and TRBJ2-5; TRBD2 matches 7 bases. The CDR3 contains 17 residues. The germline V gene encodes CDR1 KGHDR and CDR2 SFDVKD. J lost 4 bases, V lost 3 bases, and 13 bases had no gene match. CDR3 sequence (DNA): TGTGCCACCAGTGATCCGCAAATTCCGGGGGGACGAGAGACCCAGTACTTC. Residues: CATSDPQIPGGRETQYF.

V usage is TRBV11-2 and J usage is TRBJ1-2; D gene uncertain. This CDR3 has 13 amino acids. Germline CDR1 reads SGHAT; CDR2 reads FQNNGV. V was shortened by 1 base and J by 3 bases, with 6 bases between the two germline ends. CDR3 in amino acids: CASSLGSDYGYTF. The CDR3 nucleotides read TGTGCCAGCAGCTTAGGGTCAGACTATGGCTACACCTTC. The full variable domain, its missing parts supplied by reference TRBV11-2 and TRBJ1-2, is EAGVAQSPRYKIIEKRQSVAFWCNPISGHATLYWYQQILGQGPKLLIQFQNNGVVDDSQLPKDRFSAERLKGVDSTLKIQPAKLEDSAVYLCASSLGSDYGYTFGSGTRLTVV.

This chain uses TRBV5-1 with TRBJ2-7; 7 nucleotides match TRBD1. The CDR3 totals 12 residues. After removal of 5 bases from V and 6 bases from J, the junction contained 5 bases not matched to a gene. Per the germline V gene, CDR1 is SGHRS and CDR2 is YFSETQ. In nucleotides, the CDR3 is TGCGCCAGCAGTTCACAGGGGAGCGAGCAGTACTTC. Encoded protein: CASSSQGSEQYF.

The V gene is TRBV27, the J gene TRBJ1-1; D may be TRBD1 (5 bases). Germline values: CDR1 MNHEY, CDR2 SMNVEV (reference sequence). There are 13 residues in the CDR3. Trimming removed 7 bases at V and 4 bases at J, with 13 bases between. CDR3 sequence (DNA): TGTGCCAGCACCCGCGGGGGGGGCACTGAAGCTTTCTTT. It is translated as CASTRGGGTEAFF.